The 17 T cell receptor beta chains reported below all come from one sample, sequenced in a study of blood T cell repertoires in COVID-19. Sequencing was performed with immunoSEQ multiplex PCR; in TCRdb, only in-frame clones are kept and a portion is missing. The sample shows tens of thousands of clones, 70% to 90% of them seen only once. Sequenced input: peripheral blood. These receptors came from a man aged 55 to 70 with active or convalescent COVID-19.

The chain employs TRBV7-2 and TRBJ1-1; the match to TRBD1 covers 8 bases. The germline gives CDR1 SGHTA, CDR2 FQGNSA. This CDR3 region has 15 residues. V trimming: 6 bases; J trimming: 2 bases; junction bases outside the gene matches: 8. CDR3 sequence reads: CASRPKQGGNTEAFF. For the CDR3, the DNA is TGTGCCAGCAGGCCGAAACAGGGGGGAAACACTGAAGCTTTCTTT.

This chain connects TRBV7-2 to TRBJ2-7; 9 bases fit TRBD2. Germline CDR1 is SGHTA and CDR2 is FQGNSA. The CDR3 totals 16 residues. V lost 4 bases, J lost 5 bases, and 12 bases stayed unmatched. In nucleotides, the CDR3 is TGTGCCAGCAGCTCCCCCGAGCGGGGGGCTCGCAACGAGCAGTACTTC. It translates to CASSSPERGARNEQYF.

The table lists this clone with a count of one. V is TRBV7-2 and J is TRBJ2-7; TRBD2 matches at 10 bases. CDR1 is SGHTA and CDR2 is FQGNSA in the germline V gene. The CDR3 runs to 15 residues. The J segment lost 3 bases and the V segment lost 5 bases, leaving 7 bases of the junction unmatched. The CDR3 sequence is CASSTRLAGLYEQYF. The CDR3, as DNA: TGTGCCAGCAGCACCCGACTAGCGGGCCTCTACGAGCAGTACTTC.

The rearrangement uses TRBV4-1 and TRBJ2-7, with a possible D match to TRBD1 (5 bases). CDR1 MGHRA and CDR2 YSYEKL come from the germline V gene. Trimming took off 5 bases at V and 5 bases at J, with 16 bases between the two ends. The CDR3 spans 14 residues. CDR3 residues: CASSVTPTRDEQYF. In DNA form, the CDR3 reads TGCGCCAGCAGCGTAACCCCGACCAGGGACGAGCAGTACTTC.

The V gene is TRBV7-2, the J gene TRBJ1-3; 8 bases match TRBD1. J lost 4 bases, V lost 5 bases, and 7 bases had no gene match. The CDR3 runs to 15 residues. The germline gives CDR1 SGHTA, CDR2 FQGNSA. The CDR3 spells CASSPDRGGGNTIYF. DNA for the CDR3: TGTGCCAGCAGCCCAGACAGGGGAGGAGGAAACACCATATATTTT.

This chain connects TRBV5-6 to TRBJ2-3; 7 bases are shared with TRBD2. Per germline, CDR1 SGHDT and CDR2 YYEEEE. The CDR3 covers 16 residues. The junction had 14 bases not matched to a gene; V was cut back by 6 bases and J by 4 bases. CDR3: CASMPYSRGRADTQYF. The CDR3 DNA reads TGTGCCAGCATGCCCTACTCGCGCGGGAGAGCAGATACGCAGTATTTT.

The chain joins TRBV5-1 to TRBJ2-6, with D uncertain. Trimming took 1 base from V and 0 from J, leaving 5 bases between them. Germline V lookup: CDR1 SGHRS, CDR2 YFSETQ. The CDR3 covers 15 residues. The CDR3 spells CASSLSISGANVLTF. CDR3 nucleotides: TGCGCCAGCAGCTTGTCAATCTCTGGGGCCAACGTCCTGACTTTC.

The chain recombines TRBV13 with TRBJ1-1, with a possible D match to TRBD1 (5 bases). CDR3 length equals 15 residues. Deletions cut 2 bases from V and 5 bases from J, with 15 bases between. Per germline, CDR1 PRHDT and CDR2 FYEKMQ (reference sequence). CDR3 DNA sequence: TGTGCCAGCAGCTTAAACCCGGACGGGGGGACTGAAGCTTTCTTT. Its translation is CASSLNPDGGTEAFF.

V is TRBV19 and J is TRBJ2-1, with TRBD2 matching 16 bases. The CDR3 length is 18 residues. The trim removed 5 bases at V and 8 bases at J, leaving 12 bases unmatched. Germline V gene data show CDR1 as LNHDA and CDR2 as SQIVND (reference sequence). The chain's CDR3 is CASSPYSGTSGRADEQFF. The DNA for the CDR3 is TGTGCCAGTAGTCCTTACTCCGGGACTAGCGGGAGGGCCGATGAGCAGTTCTTC.

V usage is TRBV24-1 and J usage is TRBJ1-4; no definite D call. Germline CDR1 is KGHDR and CDR2 is SFDVKD. Trimming pared 6 bases from V and 8 bases from J, leaving 9 bases between. CDR3 size: 12 residues. CDR3: CATSYEGEKLFF. DNA of the CDR3: TGTGCCACCAGTTATGAGGGAGAAAAACTGTTTTTT.

This chain joins TRBV5-1 and TRBJ1-6; 7 bases are shared with TRBD1. The CDR3 contains 14 residues. V shed 4 bases, J shed 7 bases, and the junction held 5 bases outside the gene matches. Germline V lookup: CDR1 SGHRS, CDR2 YFSETQ. The chain's CDR3 is CASSHGTANSPLHF. The CDR3 coding sequence is TGCGCCAGCAGCCACGGGACAGCCAATTCACCCCTCCACTTT.

The chain is built from TRBV6-5 and TRBJ1-5, with 8 bases fitting TRBD1. J lost 9 bases, V lost 4 bases, and 11 bases had no gene match. The CDR3 is 15 amino acids. The V gene's germline CDR1 is MNHEY and CDR2 SVGAGI. The chain's CDR3 is CASSSPRQGIWPQHF. CDR3 bases: TGTGCCAGCAGTTCCCCGCGACAGGGGATTTGGCCCCAGCATTTT.

This clone was picked up a small number of times. The V gene is TRBV7-6, the J gene TRBJ2-5; 9 bases are a match to TRBD2. Germline V gene data show CDR1 as SGHVS and CDR2 as FNYEAQ. V lost 2 bases to trimming and J lost 5 bases; unmatched junction nucleotides: 12. This CDR3 is 17 amino acids long. CDR3 nucleotides: TGTGCCAGCAGCTTACGGGGTAGCGGGGGCCAGTGGGAGACCCAGTACTTC. Translation: CASSLRGSGGQWETQYF.

The J gene is TRBJ2-7, the V gene TRBV27; TRBD2 might be the D (6 bases). V lost 7 bases and J lost 3, with 19 bases in between. Germline V gene data show CDR1 as MNHEY and CDR2 as SMNVEV (reference sequence). This CDR3 has 15 residues. CDR3 sequence (DNA): TGTGCCAGCACTCCATGGGCAGGAGGGATCTACGAGCAGTACTTC. Translating gives CASTPWAGGIYEQYF.

This chain links TRBV5-1 with TRBJ2-7, with D uncertain. Germline V lookup: CDR1 SGHRS, CDR2 YFSETQ. The V end lost 3 bases, the J end lost 2 bases, and 9 bases lay between the germline ends. CDR3 size: 13 residues. The CDR3 DNA sequence: TGCGCCAGCAGCTCGACAAGTACCTACGAGCAGTACTTC. This sequence encodes CASSSTSTYEQYF.

The CDR3 DNA is TGTGCCAGTAGTCGGATCACAGGGGGCGAATTAGGAGCTTTCTTT. It yields the protein CASSRITGGELGAFF. The chain uses TRBV19 and TRBJ1-1; 9 nucleotides align to TRBD1. The junction had 14 bases not matched to a gene; V was cut back by 5 bases and J by 10 bases. This CDR3 spans 15 amino acids. Germline values: CDR1 LNHDA, CDR2 SQIVND (reference sequence).

This chain links TRBV11-1 with TRBJ1-2; 8 nucleotides line up with TRBD1. V lost 4 bases and J lost 2; bases outside the gene matches: 3. The CDR3 runs 14 residues. Germline V gene data show CDR1 as SGHAT and CDR2 as FQDESV (reference sequence). The CDR3: CASSYWTGNYGYTF. The CDR3 DNA sequence: TGTGCCAGCAGCTATTGGACAGGGAACTATGGCTACACCTTC.